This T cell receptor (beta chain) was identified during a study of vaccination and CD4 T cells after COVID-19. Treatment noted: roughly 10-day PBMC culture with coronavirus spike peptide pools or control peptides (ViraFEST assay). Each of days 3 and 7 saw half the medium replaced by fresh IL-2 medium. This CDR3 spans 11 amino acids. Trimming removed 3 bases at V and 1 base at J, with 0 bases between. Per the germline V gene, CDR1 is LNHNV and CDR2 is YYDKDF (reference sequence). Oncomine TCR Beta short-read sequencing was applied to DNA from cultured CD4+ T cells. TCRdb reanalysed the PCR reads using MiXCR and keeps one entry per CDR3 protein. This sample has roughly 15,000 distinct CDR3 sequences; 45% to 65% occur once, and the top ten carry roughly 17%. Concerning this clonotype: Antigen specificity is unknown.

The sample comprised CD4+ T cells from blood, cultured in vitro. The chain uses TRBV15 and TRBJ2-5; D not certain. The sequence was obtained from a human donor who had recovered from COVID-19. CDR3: CATSSQETQYF. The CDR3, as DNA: TGTGCCACCAGCAGCCAAGAGACCCAGTACTTC.